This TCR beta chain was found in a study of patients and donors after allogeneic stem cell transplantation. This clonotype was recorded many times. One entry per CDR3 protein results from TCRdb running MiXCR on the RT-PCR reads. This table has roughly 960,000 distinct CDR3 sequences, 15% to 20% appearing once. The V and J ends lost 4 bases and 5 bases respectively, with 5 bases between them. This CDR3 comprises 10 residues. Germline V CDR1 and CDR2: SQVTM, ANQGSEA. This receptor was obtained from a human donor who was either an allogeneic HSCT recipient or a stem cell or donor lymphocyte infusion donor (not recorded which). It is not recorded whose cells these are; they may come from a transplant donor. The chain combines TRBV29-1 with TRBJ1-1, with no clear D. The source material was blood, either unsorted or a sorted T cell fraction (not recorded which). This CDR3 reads CSVAGTEAFF. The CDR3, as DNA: TGCAGCGTTGCGGGGACTGAAGCTTTCTTT. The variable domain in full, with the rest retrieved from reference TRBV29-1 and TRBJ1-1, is SAVISQKPSRDICQRGTSLTIQCQVDSQVTMMFWYRQQPGQSLTLIATANQGSEATYESGFVIDKFPISRPNLTFSTLTVSNMSPEDSSIYLCSVAGTEAFFGQGTRLTVV.